The T cell receptor beta chain under discussion was sequenced for a study of T cells in Graves' hyperthyroidism and ophthalmopathy (dated by TCRdb to the late 2010s). Study-wide context: Peripheral blood was sampled at the time of initial diagnosis, prior to any treatment. For training and testing, the 100 or so patients in the discovery cohort were randomly divided in a 7:3 ratio. In several Graves' hyperthyroidism patients, the study also compared T-cell repertoires from thyroid tissue with T-cell repertoires from blood. To identify TCR V-J signatures that set the groups apart, the researchers used a discovery cohort of 100 patients, made up of under 50 with Graves' ophthalmopathy and about 60 with stable Graves' hyperthyroidism. Whether ophthalmopathy could be predicted prospectively was tested in an independent validation cohort made up of about 18 hyperthyroidism patients plus 17 patients who later progressed to ophthalmopathy. The paper describes TCR Vbeta CDR3 sequencing of roughly 130 peripheral blood samples, made up of some 42 ophthalmopathy patients, some 76 hyperthyroidism patients and about 17 progressor patients. After blood sampling, hyperthyroidism patients were treated with methimazole at a starting dose of 30 mg daily, and ophthalmopathy patients were treated with high-dose intravenous methylprednisolone.

Looking up the germline V gene yields CDR1 SGDLS and CDR2 YYNGEE. V gives up 0 bases and J gives up 0 bases, and the segment between their germline ends measures 7 bases. The CDR3 runs 15 residues from the cysteine to the phenylalanine. Only the CDR3 region is kept as DNA, spanning 45 bases read in frame from base 1. Study-level results and caveats: No statistical method was used to fix the sample size in advance, and group allocation was not hidden from the investigators. A 13 V-J signature model separated ophthalmopathy from stable hyperthyroidism, with 87.88% sensitivity and 81.08% specificity in cross-validation and 80%/75% in testing. In validation, the model predicted progression to ophthalmopathy a median of roughly 6.2 months before onset, with roughly 70% sensitivity and 72.22% specificity. Most expanded thyroid clonotypes (frequency above 0.001) were also found in blood, which suggests that blood repertoires may mirror thyroid immune responses.

The TCR beta CDR3 regions were amplified from the RNA transcripts. The TCR CDR3 was subjected to a first round of RT-PCR using the HTBI primer set and the Qiagen OneStep RT-PCR kit. Libraries were constructed in a second round of multiplex PCR, after which size selection and purification were carried out. Sequencing of the libraries was done on an Illumina HiSeq2000 using paired-end 100 bp reads. The study's processing was this. SOAPnuke was used to process the raw data, removing reads that contained adapters or uncalled bases, had a mean Phred below 15, or lacked an exact match to the constant primer or identifier. COPE v1.2.5 was used to merge the high-quality paired reads, and each unique nucleotide sequence was defined as a clonotype. MiTCR v1.1 was used to align clonotypes to the IMGT TRBV, TRBD and TRBJ reference segments. The analysis was restricted to V-J combinations with a frequency above 0.0001, which together covered about 99% of the repertoires. A TCS score was defined as the ratio between F50 (clonal expansion) and ExV (chaos), using BLOSUM62-based TCRdist between CDR3 peptides within each V-J. Welch's t-statistics and random forest reduced just over 500 V-J features to 10 to 15, which were used in a naive Bayes classifier (R e1071). TCRdb reprocessing: public reads trimmed at Q25 with fastp, clones called with MiXCR, in-frame beta chains kept. Rows merge per CDR3 protein into single entries with the most common DNA and genes. TCRdb's processing, not the authors', yielded these V and J calls. Recorded for this sample are 190,000 or so distinct CDR3 sequences; around 19% of them occurred a single time. Jointly, the top ten make up 44% of the sample.

Stable Graves' hyperthyroidism was defined as no progression to ophthalmopathy during 18 months of follow-up. Hyperthyroidism patients were newly diagnosed, had a disease duration of under 2 months, and were aged 18 to 65 years. Any patient with an uncontrolled infection, another autoimmune disease, pregnancy or lactation was excluded. Diagnoses relied on clinical symptoms, serum thyroxine and TRAb, thyroid ultrasound and orbital computed tomography. Ficoll-Paque density gradient centrifugation was used to isolate PBMCs from about 10 ml of fresh peripheral blood. Total RNA was extracted using Trizol reagent, and RNA quality was assessed on an Agilent 2100 Bioanalyzer. As regards this clonotype: Its antigen remains unidentified. Base qualities are missing; no much larger clone stands one base away.

This sequence uses TRBV9 and TRBJ2-1, with the D gene too uncertain to name. The TCR comes from a man aged 40-49 years with Graves' hyperthyroidism. Sequencing used blood. CDR3 sequence: CASSVGGHSYNEQFF. The DNA sequence is given as TGTGCCAGCAGCGTAGGAGGTCACTCCTACAATGAGCAGTTCTTC.